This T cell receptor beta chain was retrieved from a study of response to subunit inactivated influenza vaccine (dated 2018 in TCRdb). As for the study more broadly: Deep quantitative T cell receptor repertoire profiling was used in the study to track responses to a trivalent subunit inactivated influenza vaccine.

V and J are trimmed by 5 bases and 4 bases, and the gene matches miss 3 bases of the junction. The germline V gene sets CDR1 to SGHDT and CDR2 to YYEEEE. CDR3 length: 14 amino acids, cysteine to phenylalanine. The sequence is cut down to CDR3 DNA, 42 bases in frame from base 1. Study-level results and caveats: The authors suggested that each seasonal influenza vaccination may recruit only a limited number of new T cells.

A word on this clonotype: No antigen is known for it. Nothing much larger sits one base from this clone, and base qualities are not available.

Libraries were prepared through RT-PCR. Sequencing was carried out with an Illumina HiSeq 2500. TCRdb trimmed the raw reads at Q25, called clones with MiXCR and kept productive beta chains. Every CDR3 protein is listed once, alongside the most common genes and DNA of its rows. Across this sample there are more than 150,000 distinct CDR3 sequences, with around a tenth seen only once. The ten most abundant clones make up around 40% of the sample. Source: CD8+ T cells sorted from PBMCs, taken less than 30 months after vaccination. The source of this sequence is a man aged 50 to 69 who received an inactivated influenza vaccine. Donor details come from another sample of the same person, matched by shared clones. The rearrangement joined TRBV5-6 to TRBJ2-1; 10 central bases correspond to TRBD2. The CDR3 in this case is CASSSGRQYNEQFF. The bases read TGTGCCAGCAGTAGCGGGAGGCAATACAATGAGCAGTTCTTC. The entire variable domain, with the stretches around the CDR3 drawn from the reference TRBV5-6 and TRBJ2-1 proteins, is DAGVTQSPTHLIKTRGQQVTLRCSPKSGHDTVSWYQQALGQGPQFIFQYYEEEERQRGNFPDRFSGHQFPNYSSELNVNALLLGDSALYLCASSSGRQYNEQFFGPGTRLTVL.